Listed here are 21 T cell receptor beta chains from one sample, sequenced in a study of long-term antiretroviral therapy in people with HIV. The immunoSEQ assay was v3.0, run at survey level. TCRdb's copy holds only in-frame clones and misses some; the assay was immunoSEQ multiplex PCR. The sample lists about 30,000 clones, around 93% occurring once. The source material was unsorted PBMCs, sampled roughly 7.1 years after starting antiretroviral therapy. The receptors originated from a man aged 50 to 59 with HIV.

This rearrangement joins TRBV6-6 to TRBJ1-1; D gene ambiguous. The germline V gene has CDR1 MNHNY and CDR2 SVGAGI (reference sequence). This CDR3 comprises 16 residues. V dropped 2 bases and J dropped 4 bases, with 17 bases sitting between them. For the CDR3, the DNA is TGTGCCAGCAGTTACGGCGGTGGGTCATTTATCACTGAAGCTTTCTTT. This sequence encodes CASSYGGGSFITEAFF.

This clone was seen once. The rearrangement links TRBV5-4 to TRBJ2-2; D perhaps matches TRBD2 (5 bases). The CDR3 runs to 14 residues. Germline loops: CDR1 SGHNT, CDR2 YYREEE (reference sequence). Between the trimmed V and J ends, which lost 2 bases and 0 bases, there was a span of 5 bases. DNA for the CDR3: TGTGCCAGCAGCTTACTAGCGAACACCGGGGAGCTGTTTTTT. Translated, it gives CASSLLANTGELFF. Drawing the rest from reference TRBV5-4 and TRBJ2-2, the complete variable domain is ETGVTQSPTHLIKTRGQQVTLRCSSQSGHNTVSWYQQALGQGPQFIFQYYREEENGRGNFPPRFSGLQFPNYSSELNVNALELDDSALYLCASSLLANTGELFFGEGSRLTVL.

The chain links TRBV5-5 to TRBJ2-7; 7 bases agree with TRBD1. The CDR3 spans 15 residues. Trimming removed 4 bases from V and 2 bases from J; junction bases left unmatched: 9. The V gene's germline CDR1 is SGHKS and CDR2 YYEKEE (reference sequence). CDR3 region: CASSPIQGSPYEQYF. CDR3 bases: TGTGCCAGCAGCCCTATACAGGGGTCCCCCTACGAGCAGTACTTC.

V and J are TRBV5-5 and TRBJ2-3; D unresolved. CDR3 size: 12 residues. The V end lost 2 bases, the J end lost 3 bases, and 4 bases lay between the germline ends. Germline V lookup: CDR1 SGHKS, CDR2 YYEKEE (reference sequence). The CDR3 loop is CASSFGTDTQYF. The CDR3 nucleotides read TGTGCCAGCAGCTTCGGGACAGATACGCAGTATTTT.

This chain connects TRBV13 to TRBJ2-3; 10 bases align to TRBD2. V was pared by 5 bases and J by 2 bases, with 7 bases of the junction left unmatched. The CDR3 has 16 residues. Germline V lookup: CDR1 PRHDT, CDR2 FYEKMQ (reference sequence). DNA for the CDR3: TGTGCCAGCAGCCCAAGAGCGGGGGGGCCCACAGATACGCAGTATTTT. Translating it yields CASSPRAGGPTDTQYF.

CDR3 loop: CASRSYTGELFF. Written as DNA, the CDR3 is TGTGCCAGCAGGTCCTACACCGGGGAGCTGTTTTTT. The genes are TRBV2 and TRBJ2-2; D ambiguous. Germline CDR1 reads SNHLY; CDR2 reads FYNNEI. Trimming took off 6 bases at V and 3 bases at J, with 5 bases between the two ends. The CDR3 has 12 residues.

This chain links TRBV4-2 with TRBJ1-2; D not resolved. The CDR3 covers 13 residues. Trimming cost V 0 bases and J 3 bases, with 5 bases left between them. The V gene's germline CDR1 is LGHNA and CDR2 YNFKEQ. In DNA, the CDR3 is TGTGCCAGCAGCCAAGAGTTGCACTATGGCTACACCTTC. It specifies CASSQELHYGYTF.

The rearrangement links TRBV6-1 to TRBJ1-1; tentatively, D is TRBD1 (6 bases). The V and J ends lost 5 bases and 3 bases respectively, with 16 bases between them. The CDR3 sequence is 15 residues long. Germline CDR1 MNHNS, CDR2 SASEGT. The DNA of the CDR3 is TGTGCCAGCAGTCTGGACAGCCCAGAGGACACTGAAGCTTTCTTT. It encodes CASSLDSPEDTEAFF.

The chain carries TRBV10-3 and TRBJ1-2, with a tentative D call TRBD1 (5 bases). Trimming shortened V by 7 bases and J by 2 bases, and 17 bases separated the two germline ends. The CDR3 has 15 amino acids. Germline V CDR1 and CDR2: ENHRY, SYGVKD. This CDR3 is CAIKGKDWQNYGYTF. DNA of the CDR3: TGTGCCATCAAGGGGAAGGATTGGCAGAACTATGGCTACACCTTC.

This chain connects TRBV9 to TRBJ1-2; D is ambiguous. The CDR3 runs to 14 residues. With 0 bases removed from V and 3 bases from J, the gap between germline ends came to 9 bases. CDR1 SGDLS and CDR2 YYNGEE come from the germline V gene. Written as DNA, the CDR3 is TGTGCCAGCAGCGTAGACCCCAAGGACTATGGCTACACCTTC. Residues: CASSVDPKDYGYTF.

The V call is TRBV15, the J call TRBJ1-1; a possible D gene is TRBD1 (6 bases). The CDR3 covers 14 residues. V lost 0 bases to trimming and J lost 1 base, with 6 bases between them. Per the germline V gene, CDR1 is LNHNV and CDR2 is YYDKDF (reference sequence). Written as DNA, the CDR3 is TGTGCCACCAGCAGAGACAGGGGGAACACTGAAGCTTTCTTT. Translating gives CATSRDRGNTEAFF.

The V call is TRBV19, the J call TRBJ2-5; a possible D gene is TRBD2 (5 bases). Trimming pared 9 bases from V and 5 bases from J, leaving 16 bases between. Per germline, CDR1 LNHDA and CDR2 SQIVND (reference sequence). The CDR3 is 13 amino acids. The CDR3 spells CASRQRGGETQYF. The CDR3 nucleotides read TGTGCCAGCCGTCAACGGGGTGGGGAGACCCAGTACTTC. Variable domain in full (rest from reference TRBV19 and TRBJ2-5): DGGITQSPKYLFRKEGQNVTLSCEQNLNHDAMYWYRQDPGQGLRLIYYSQIVNDFQKGDIAEGYSVSREKKESFPLTVTSAQKNPTAFYLCASRQRGGETQYFGPGTRLLVL.

The rearrangement joins TRBV5-1 to TRBJ2-3; 13 nucleotides align to TRBD2. After removal of 4 bases from V and 4 bases from J, the junction contained 18 bases not matched to a gene. This CDR3 region has 20 residues. Germline values: CDR1 SGHRS, CDR2 YFSETQ. The CDR3, as DNA: TGCGCCAGCAGCACGGGACTAGCGGGGAAACTATCCGAGGGAGCAGATACGCAGTATTTT. It is translated as CASSTGLAGKLSEGADTQYF.

The chain has TRBV15 and TRBJ1-1; D is uncertain. Germline V gene sequence: CDR1 LNHNV, CDR2 YYDKDF (reference sequence). The CDR3 is 15 amino acids. The V and J ends lost 5 bases and 0 bases respectively, with 13 bases between them. The CDR3 is CATSLKLPVNTEAFF. The CDR3 DNA follows: TGTGCCACCAGCCTTAAACTCCCAGTGAACACTGAAGCTTTCTTT.

The rearrangement joins TRBV30 to TRBJ2-1; no firm D call. The V and J ends lost 0 bases and 4 bases respectively, with 4 bases between them. The CDR3 has 12 residues. Germline V gene sequence: CDR1 GTSNPN, CDR2 SVGIG (reference sequence). The CDR3: CAWSVSYNEQFF. DNA for the CDR3: TGTGCCTGGAGTGTAAGTTACAATGAGCAGTTCTTC.

The chain recombines TRBV2 with TRBJ1-2, with a possible D match to TRBD1 (5 bases). CDR3 length: 13 amino acids. The V gene lost 7 bases and the J gene lost 8 bases, with 17 bases spanning the gap. The V gene's germline CDR1 is SNHLY and CDR2 FYNNEI. CDR3 sequence reads: CASKYGANSGYTF. The CDR3 nucleotides are TGTGCCAGCAAATACGGGGCCAACTCCGGCTACACCTTC.

The V call is TRBV15, the J call TRBJ2-6, with no clear D. Germline CDR1 is LNHNV and CDR2 is YYDKDF (reference sequence). The CDR3 length is 16 residues. V lost 0 bases and J 0 bases, leaving 6 bases between the germline ends. The CDR3 nucleotides read TGTGCCACCAGCAGAGATAAGGCCTCTGGGGCCAACGTCCTGACTTTC. It codes for CATSRDKASGANVLTF.

This clone was picked up one time. The CDR3 protein is CASSQDQLFGVNTGELFF. CDR3 in DNA: TGCGCCAGCAGCCAAGATCAGCTCTTCGGGGTGAACACCGGGGAGCTGTTTTTT. This chain joins TRBV4-3 and TRBJ2-2; a possible D gene is TRBD2 (5 bases). V lost 0 bases, J lost 1 base, and 15 bases lay in between. The CDR3 is made up of 18 amino acids. Germline V gene sequence: CDR1 LGHNA, CDR2 YSLEER.

On this clone itself: Mismatch with germline at one junction end may stem from a read error. The V gene is TRBV5-1, the J gene TRBJ2-2; D may correspond to TRBD1 or TRBD2 (6 bases each). The length of the CDR3 is 14 residues. Looked up from germline, CDR1 is SGHRS and CDR2 is YFSETQ. As DNA, the CDR3 is TGCGCCAGCAGCTGGGGGCGCGCTCGGCGGGGAGCTGTTTTT. As protein: CASSWGRARRGAVF.

V gene TRBV7-2 combines with J gene TRBJ2-3; D ambiguous. The CDR3 is 14 amino acids. V lost 3 bases, J lost 0 bases, and 7 bases lay in between. Germline V gene lookup returns CDR1 SGHTA and CDR2 FQGNSA. The CDR3 DNA is TGTGCCAGCAGCTTCATGTTTAGCACAGATACGCAGTATTTT. Protein sequence: CASSFMFSTDTQYF.

The genes are TRBV30 and TRBJ2-5, with TRBD1 identical over 11 bases. This CDR3 spans 15 amino acids. V lost 1 base and J lost 5; bases outside the gene matches: 6. The germline V gene has CDR1 GTSNPN and CDR2 SVGIG (reference sequence). The CDR3 spells CAWSGDRGIRETQYF. The CDR3 DNA reads as TGTGCCTGGAGTGGGGACAGGGGGATCAGGGAGACCCAGTACTTC.